The source of this TCR beta chain is a study of blood T cells in healthy people across ages (dated by TCRdb to about 2015). With respect to the entire study: Template switching captured roughly one uniquely barcoded TCR beta cDNA molecule per two T cells in model experiments. To track age-related changes in TCR beta repertoire diversity, the study relied on deep sequencing normalized with unique cDNA molecular identifiers. Four age groups were formed from the donors: young (average about 15 years), middle-aged (approximately 41), aged (62) and long-lived (about 80). To avoid experimental bias, donors of different ages were distributed randomly across sequencing lanes. For two donors (one aged 18 to 29 and one aged 80 or older), the study analyzed two additional independent replicas of 1 million unique cDNA reads from the same blood draw.

From a lookup of the germline V gene, CDR1 and CDR2 are SGHRS and YFSETQ. Including the terminal cysteine and phenylalanine, the CDR3 comprises 12 residues. This entry keeps only the CDR3 DNA: 36 bases, framed from base 1. V was cut back by 3 bases and J by 6 bases, leaving a gap of 7 bases between them. This clonotype was observed a handful of times. This receptor's antigen is unknown. Base qualities are not at hand, and no much larger clone is one base apart. The donors were a few dozen Caucasian individuals from Russia, aged 6 to 90 years, who were systemically healthy. Each donor gave 8 to 10 milliliters of peripheral blood, collected into EDTA-treated Vacutainer tubes. Ficoll-Paque density-gradient centrifugation was used to isolate PBMCs, with at least 6.5 million per sample. Total RNA, at least 5 micrograms per sample, was extracted from PBMCs with Trizol reagent. The percentages of naive CD45RAhigh/CD27high T cells were determined by flow cytometry on a PBMC aliquot from every donor.

Beyond this particular receptor, the publication reports: A strong correlation was found between observed TCR beta diversity and the percentage of naive T cells measured by flow cytometry. Observed TCR beta diversity per million T cells fell roughly linearly with age, and a significant reduction was already apparent by age around 36. Estimates of total diversity based on one million sequenced T cells were considered lower bounds and underestimates. Because donor CMV infection status was unknown, age-related changes in expanded clonotypes were potentially confounded. Conclusive comparison of naive and antigen-experienced compartments was prevented by the profiling of bulk unsorted PBMCs. The long-lived group showed more naive CD4+ T cells, fewer expanded clones and increased TCR diversity than the aged group, suggesting age selection.

Libraries were prepared through 5' RACE. Sequenced using an Illumina HiSeq 2500. A second PCR of roughly 7 to 11 cycles was performed with a sample-barcoded 5' primer and a J-beta primer mix. A template-switch 5' adaptor carrying 12 random nucleotides introduced a unique molecular identifier onto each TCR beta cDNA molecule. Each sample yielded at least 2.5 million CDR3-containing paired-end reads. The Mint cDNA synthesis kit, primed by a TRBC-specific oligonucleotide, was used to synthesize first-strand cDNA from all RNA. All cDNA was treated with uracil-DNA glycosylase and then went through a first 18-cycle PCR with the universal primers M1SS and BC2_uni_R. The study's processing was this. Normalization of each sample was performed by random selection of 1 million high-quality reads, each carrying a distinct molecular identifier. Instead of being binned into consensus sequences, reads with shared molecular identifiers were discarded. CDR3 identification, clonotype clustering and error correction used MiTCR with a Q25 quality threshold and the strictest error-elimination algorithm. Lower-bound total TCR beta diversity was estimated with a nonparametric unseen species model using Euler transformation. The raw public data were reprocessed by TCRdb itself: fastp quality trimming at Q25, MiXCR clonotype calling, in-frame beta chains only. Each CDR3 protein appears once, grouped with its most common genes and DNA. Clone size and V and J calls follow TCRdb, not the original study. The sample table lists some 1.5 million distinct CDR3 sequences, 28% of them with a count of one. In total, the top ten clones hold less than 9.5% of the sample.

The sequence came from a woman in her twenties or thirties in good health. The material sequenced was blood. The V gene is TRBV5-1 and the J gene is TRBJ2-1, with no confident D gene call. The sequenced DNA: TGCGCCAGCAGCTCCCACTCCAATGAGCAGTTCTTC. Translated, this is CASSSHSNEQFF.